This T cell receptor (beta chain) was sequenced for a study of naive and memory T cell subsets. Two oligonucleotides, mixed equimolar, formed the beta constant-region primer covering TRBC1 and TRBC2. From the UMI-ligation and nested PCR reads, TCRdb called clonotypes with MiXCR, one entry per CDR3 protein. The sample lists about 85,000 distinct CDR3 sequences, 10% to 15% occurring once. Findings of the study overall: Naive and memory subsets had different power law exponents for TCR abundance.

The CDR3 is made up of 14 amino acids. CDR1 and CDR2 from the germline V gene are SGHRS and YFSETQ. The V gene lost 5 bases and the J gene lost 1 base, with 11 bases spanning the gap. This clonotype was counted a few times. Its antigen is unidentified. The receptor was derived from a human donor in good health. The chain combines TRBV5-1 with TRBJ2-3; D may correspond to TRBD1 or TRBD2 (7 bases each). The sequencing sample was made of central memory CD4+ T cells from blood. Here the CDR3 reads CASRSGTGTDTQYF. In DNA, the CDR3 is TGCGCCAGCAGAAGCGGGACAGGCACAGATACGCAGTATTTT. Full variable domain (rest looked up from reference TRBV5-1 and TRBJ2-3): KAGVTQTPRYLIKTRGQQVTLSCSPISGHRSVSWYQQTPGQGLQFLFEYFSETQRNKGNFPGRFSGRQFSNSRSEMNVSTLELGDSALYLCASRSGTGTDTQYFGPGTRLTVL.